These 25 T cell receptor beta chains originate from one sample sequenced in a study of Ad26.COV2.S vaccination and SARS-CoV-2 variants. Assay: immunoSEQ multiplex PCR; the TCRdb copy retains only in-frame clones and omits some. Among some 300,000 clones listed, around 81% were seen once. As for treatment: over 15 received Ad26.COV2.S at low or high dose, single or two shots; 5 received placebo; per-sample allocation not given. Samples were taken on day 63 after the first vaccine or placebo injection. This material consisted of peripheral blood, taken in a trial of Ad26.COV2.S vaccine versus placebo. Receptors were obtained from a person aged 18-65 years who received the Ad26.COV2.S COVID-19 vaccine or a placebo.

The chain combines TRBV5-1 with TRBJ2-1; 8 bases are shared with TRBD1. Per the germline V gene, CDR1 is SGHRS and CDR2 is YFSETQ. There are 15 residues in the CDR3. After removal of 5 bases from V and 0 bases from J, the junction contained 4 bases not matched to a gene. Written as DNA, the CDR3 is TGCGCCAGCAGGACAGGGGCTAGCTCCTACAATGAGCAGTTCTTC. This gives the protein CASRTGASSYNEQFF.

The chain is built from TRBV9 and TRBJ1-1; 9 positions agree with TRBD1. V lost 2 bases and J lost 0; bases outside the gene matches: 5. Germline loops: CDR1 SGDLS, CDR2 YYNGEE. The CDR3 consists of 16 residues. The CDR3, as DNA: TGTGCCAGCAGCGTGGGGACAGGGCTAATGAACACTGAAGCTTTCTTT. Protein product: CASSVGTGLMNTEAFF.

The gene calls are TRBV4-1 and TRBJ1-6, with D hard to call. V was pared by 1 base and J by 7 bases, with 17 bases between. The V gene's germline CDR1 is MGHRA and CDR2 YSYEKL. This CDR3 contains 17 residues. In DNA, the CDR3 is TGCGCCAGCAGCCAAGTCGCGGGCGGGGTGACGAATTCACCCCTCCACTTT. Protein sequence: CASSQVAGGVTNSPLHF.

The chain employs TRBV28 and TRBJ1-1; TRBD1 matches at 11 bases. V dropped 2 bases and J dropped 10; count of bases not matched to a gene: 6. The length of the CDR3 is 14 residues. CDR1 and CDR2 (germline): MDHEN, SYDVKM. In DNA form, the CDR3 reads TGTGCCAGCAGTTTACCGGGACAGGGGGAACGAGCTTTCTTT. Translated, it gives CASSLPGQGERAFF.

The V call is TRBV18, the J call TRBJ1-1, with TRBD1 as a possible D gene (6 bases). CDR3 length: 14 residues. Trimming shortened V by 7 bases and J by 7 bases, and 19 bases separated the two germline ends. Per the germline V gene, CDR1 is KGHSH and CDR2 is LQKENI. The CDR3 spells CASLKSQGRVEAFF. The CDR3 DNA reads as TGTGCCAGCTTGAAGTCACAGGGTAGGGTTGAAGCTTTCTTT.

This clone was seen once. This rearrangement joins TRBV6-5 to TRBJ1-2; the D is unclear. V lost 7 bases to trimming and J lost 8 bases, with 14 bases between them. The CDR3 spans 12 residues. Germline-derived CDR1 and CDR2 are MNHEY and SVGAGI. The CDR3 DNA is TGTGCCAGCACAAGTTTCGGGCCCGGCTACACCTTC. Its translation is CASTSFGPGYTF.

This clone was found once. The chain has TRBV7-9 and TRBJ2-2, with no clear D. CDR3 size: 15 residues. Germline lookup yields CDR1 SEHNR and CDR2 FQNEAQ (reference sequence). Trimming removed 1 base from V and 4 bases from J, with 10 bases in between. CDR3 amino acids: CASSLGRTATGELFF. The CDR3 coding sequence is TGTGCCAGCAGCTTAGGTCGAACAGCCACCGGGGAGCTGTTTTTT.

This chain joins TRBV6-4 and TRBJ2-3; 9 nucleotides agree with TRBD2. Per the germline V gene, CDR1 is MRHNA and CDR2 is SNTAGT. The J segment lost 8 bases and the V segment lost 2 bases, leaving 11 bases of the junction unmatched. This CDR3 has 16 residues. CDR3 region: CASSDPTQRGDRTQYF. The CDR3 nucleotides read TGTGCCAGCAGTGACCCCACACAGCGGGGGGACCGTACGCAGTATTTT.

This rearrangement joins TRBV6-4 to TRBJ2-3; the match to TRBD2 covers 13 bases. V dropped 5 bases and J dropped 4; count of bases not matched to a gene: 12. CDR3 length equals 18 residues. Germline values: CDR1 MRHNA, CDR2 SNTAGT. CDR3 nucleotide sequence: TGTGCCAGCAGTCCCAAGGAATATACTAGCGGGGGGGCAGATACGCAGTATTTT. This encodes CASSPKEYTSGGADTQYF.

This clone has just a few counts. This rearrangement joins TRBV7-8 to TRBJ1-2; D not resolved. The length of the CDR3 is 13 residues. The germline V gene encodes CDR1 SGHVS and CDR2 FQNEAQ. The V end lost 3 bases, the J end lost 6 bases, and 11 bases lay between the germline ends. The CDR3 coding sequence is TGTGCCAGCAGCTTCCACTCAGGTGATGGCTACACCTTC. Translation gives CASSFHSGDGYTF.

The chain uses TRBV6-5 and TRBJ1-2; no clear D gene. Germline V gene lookup returns CDR1 MNHEY and CDR2 SVGAGI. The CDR3 is 14 amino acids. V dropped 4 bases and J dropped 4 bases, with 13 bases sitting between them. The CDR3 loop is CASSFLDQRYGYTF. As DNA, the CDR3 is TGTGCCAGCAGTTTCCTGGACCAGCGCTATGGCTACACCTTC.

CDR3 amino acids: CASSGKDSPGEQYF. The CDR3 region has the DNA TGTGCCAGCAGTGGTAAGGACAGCCCCGGCGAGCAGTACTTC. This rearrangement joins TRBV5-4 to TRBJ2-7; a weak D match, TRBD1 (6 bases). Germline CDR1 SGHNT, CDR2 YYREEE (reference sequence). The CDR3 loop spans 14 amino acids. With 5 bases removed from V and 6 bases from J, the gap between germline ends came to 18 bases.

The J gene is TRBJ1-4, the V gene TRBV10-3, with a weak D call TRBD1 (5 bases). The CDR3 covers 14 residues. V was clipped by 6 bases and J by 0 bases, with 8 bases between them. From germline, CDR1 is ENHRY and CDR2 SYGVKD. The CDR3 region is CAIRDSATNEKLFF. The CDR3 coding sequence is TGTGCCATCAGAGACAGTGCAACTAATGAAAAACTGTTTTTT.

The V and J genes are TRBV19 and TRBJ2-2; 7 nucleotides agree with TRBD2. The V segment lost 4 bases and the J segment 5 bases; nucleotides outside the gene matches: 13. CDR3 size: 17 residues. CDR1 and CDR2 (germline): LNHDA, SQIVND (reference sequence). The chain's CDR3 is CASSSGRGGGKTGELFF. As DNA, the CDR3 is TGTGCCAGTAGTAGCGGTCGCGGCGGGGGTAAAACCGGGGAGCTGTTTTTT.

J is TRBJ2-4 and V is TRBV4-1; 10 bases are a match to TRBD1. The V gene's germline CDR1 is MGHRA and CDR2 YSYEKL. V dropped 0 bases and J dropped 0; count of bases not matched to a gene: 11. The CDR3 length is 20 residues. The CDR3, as DNA: TGCGCCAGCAGCCAAGATTCTGGGACAGGGGCTCTCCTAGCCAAAAACATTCAGTACTTC. Translated: CASSQDSGTGALLAKNIQYF.

V is TRBV28 and J is TRBJ1-1, with D hard to call. The germline gives CDR1 MDHEN, CDR2 SYDVKM. V was pared by 2 bases and J by 0 bases, with 7 bases between. The CDR3 has 14 amino acids. For the CDR3, the DNA is TGTGCCAGCAGTTTACGGGCCATGAACACTGAAGCTTTCTTT. It yields the protein CASSLRAMNTEAFF.

This sequence joins TRBV5-1 and TRBJ2-3; tentatively, D is TRBD1 (5 bases). V lost 5 bases, J lost 0 bases, and 13 bases lay in between. Germline values: CDR1 SGHRS, CDR2 YFSETQ. The CDR3 is made up of 15 amino acids. This CDR3 reads CASSFDSTSTDTQYF. The CDR3 nucleotides are TGCGCCAGCAGTTTCGACAGTACAAGCACAGATACGCAGTATTTT. The complete variable domain, with remaining parts taken from reference TRBV5-1 and TRBJ2-3, reads KAGVTQTPRYLIKTRGQQVTLSCSPISGHRSVSWYQQTPGQGLQFLFEYFSETQRNKGNFPGRFSGRQFSNSRSEMNVSTLELGDSALYLCASSFDSTSTDTQYFGPGTRLTVL.

The chain couples TRBV19 to TRBJ1-2; 10 bases match TRBD1. Germline-derived CDR1 and CDR2 are LNHDA and SQIVND (reference sequence). CDR3 length equals 12 residues. J was trimmed by 7 bases and V by 10 bases; bases with no gene match: 6. DNA for the CDR3: TGTGCCACCCGACAGGGGGCCTTTGGCTACACCTTC. Translated, it gives CATRQGAFGYTF.

V usage is TRBV6-5 and J usage is TRBJ1-1; D is possibly TRBD1 (5 bases). Trimming stripped 6 bases from V and 2 bases from J, with 10 bases between. This CDR3 contains 13 residues. Looked up from germline, CDR1 is MNHEY and CDR2 is SVGAGI. The CDR3 loop is CASSATGNTEAFF. The CDR3 bases are TGTGCCAGCAGCGCTACAGGTAACACTGAAGCTTTCTTT.

This clone showed up many times. V and J are TRBV5-1 and TRBJ2-1, with 7 bases fitting TRBD1. In germline, CDR1 is SGHRS, CDR2 YFSETQ. The CDR3 runs to 16 residues. The J segment lost 6 bases and the V segment lost 4 bases, leaving 13 bases of the junction unmatched. The chain's CDR3 is CASSPTTGQASNEQFF. The DNA for the CDR3 is TGCGCCAGCAGCCCCACGACTGGACAGGCCTCCAATGAGCAGTTCTTC.

The chain recombines TRBV5-1 with TRBJ1-6, with TRBD1 matching over 10 bases. Per the germline V gene, CDR1 is SGHRS and CDR2 is YFSETQ. CDR3 length equals 15 residues. Germline trimming cut 4 bases from V and 8 bases from J; bases unmatched to any gene: 6. The CDR3 sequence is CASSLMGTGDSPLHF. CDR3 nucleotide sequence: TGCGCCAGCAGCCTAATGGGGACAGGGGATTCACCCCTCCACTTT.

The sample holds a few counts of this clone. The J gene is TRBJ2-1, the V gene TRBV2; D possibly matches TRBD1 or TRBD2 (5 bases each). Germline CDR1 and CDR2: SNHLY and FYNNEI. There are 10 residues in the CDR3. V was shortened by 4 bases and J by 12 bases, with 7 bases between the two germline ends. DNA of the CDR3: TGTGCCAGCAGTGGTGGGGGGCAGTTCTTC. Its translation is CASSGGGQFF.

This rearrangement joins TRBV18 to TRBJ1-1; D gene unclear. This CDR3 comprises 17 residues. Germline V gives CDR1 KGHSH, CDR2 LQKENI. Between the trimmed V and J ends, which lost 3 bases and 5 bases, there was a span of 22 bases. The CDR3 DNA sequence: TGTGCCAGCTCACCCCCTACCCCTCCGACGCGTTATACTGAAGCTTTCTTT. This gives the protein CASSPPTPPTRYTEAFF.

The sample holds one count of this clone. The rearrangement uses TRBV7-3 and TRBJ1-3; D not certain. The CDR3 extends over 15 amino acids. Trimming took off 0 bases at V and 0 bases at J, with 6 bases between the two ends. Germline CDR1 is SGHTA and CDR2 is FQGTGA. The CDR3: CASSLTWVSGNTIYF. The DNA for the CDR3 is TGTGCCAGCAGCTTAACCTGGGTCTCTGGAAACACCATATATTTT.

As concerns this clone: In the same sample, other DNA sequences code for this CDR3. The DNA of the CDR3 is TGTGCCAGCAGTTACTCTCAGGGGAACACCATATATTTT. It specifies CASSYSQGNTIYF. V and J are TRBV6-5 and TRBJ1-3; a possible D gene is TRBD1 (6 bases). The V end lost 0 bases, the J end lost 7 bases, and 7 bases lay between the germline ends. The germline gives CDR1 MNHEY, CDR2 SVGAGI. There are 13 residues in the CDR3.